One sample yielded the 8 T cell receptor beta chains listed below, sequenced in a study of T-cell memory formation after mild COVID-19. TCRdb itself ran the 5' RACE reads through MiXCR, one entry per CDR3 protein. The sample holds around 300,000 distinct CDR3 sequences, approximately 13% seen once. Sequencing used PBMCs or a T cell subset sorted from them (not recorded which). These receptors were obtained from a man between 18 and 35 years old who had mild COVID-19 (a few samples of this study predate the infection). Cell type and time point are not known.

The chain recombines TRBV7-9 with TRBJ1-2; D not resolved. The CDR3 loop spans 13 amino acids. Trimming stripped 5 bases from V and 6 bases from J, with 13 bases between. CDR1 is SEHNR, CDR2 FQNEAQ, per germline (reference sequence). CDR3 nucleotide sequence: TGTGCCAGCAGCGAACAGTTAGAACATGGCTACACCTTC. Translating gives CASSEQLEHGYTF.

The sample holds a few counts of this clonotype. The V and J genes are TRBV5-1 and TRBJ2-3; 9 bases are shared with TRBD1. CDR3 length equals 18 residues. The J segment lost 0 bases and the V segment lost 6 bases, leaving 14 bases of the junction unmatched. The V gene's germline CDR1 is SGHRS and CDR2 YFSETQ. CDR3 DNA sequence: TGCGCCAGCAACCACGGGACAGGGTTTATTTCTAGCACAGATACGCAGTATTTT. Translated: CASNHGTGFISSTDTQYF.

The V gene is TRBV6-5, the J gene TRBJ1-3; 10 nucleotides match TRBD1. After removal of 6 bases from V and 2 bases from J, the junction contained 7 bases not matched to a gene. The CDR3 is 16 residues long. Germline V lookup: CDR1 MNHEY, CDR2 SVGAGI. CDR3 in amino acids: CASSFSGTGAGNTIYF. In DNA, the CDR3 is TGTGCCAGCAGCTTCAGCGGGACAGGGGCTGGAAACACCATATATTTT.

Only a few counts were recorded for this clonotype. The rearrangement links TRBV6-6 to TRBJ2-5; TRBD1 might be the D (5 bases). V was shortened by 6 bases and J by 5 bases, with 13 bases between the two germline ends. The V gene's germline CDR1 is MNHNY and CDR2 SVGAGI (reference sequence). The CDR3 has 13 residues. The CDR3 nucleotides read TGTGCCAGCAGGGCAGGGCCTCCTGAGACCCAGTACTTC. It codes for CASRAGPPETQYF.

A few counts support this clonotype. The chain joins TRBV11-2 to TRBJ2-1; D not certain. Trimming removed 3 bases from V and 2 bases from J, with 8 bases in between. There are 14 residues in the CDR3. The V gene's germline CDR1 is SGHAT and CDR2 FQNNGV. Written as DNA, the CDR3 is TGTGCCAGCAGCTTTAAAAGGACCTACAATGAGCAGTTCTTC. Its translation: CASSFKRTYNEQFF.

A few counts support this clonotype. This chain uses TRBV11-2 with TRBJ2-1, with TRBD2 identical over 16 bases. There are 16 residues in the CDR3. The J segment lost 8 bases and the V segment lost 3 bases, leaving 4 bases of the junction unmatched. CDR1 SGHAT and CDR2 FQNNGV come from the germline V gene. CDR3 DNA: TGTGCCAGCAGCTTCGGGACTAGCGGGGGGGCCCATGAGCAGTTCTTC. Protein sequence: CASSFGTSGGAHEQFF.

This clonotype came up a few times. The V call is TRBV6-2 or TRBV6-3, the J call TRBJ2-1; TRBD1 aligns across 8 bases. The CDR3 has 17 amino acids. Per germline, CDR1 MNHEY and CDR2 SVGEGT. With V trimmed by 0 bases and J by 4 bases, 8 bases remained unmatched. The CDR3 reads CASSYSKSGGAYNEQFF. The CDR3 DNA is TGTGCCAGCAGTTACTCGAAGTCAGGGGGCGCATACAATGAGCAGTTCTTC.

The chain has TRBV4-3 and TRBJ2-2; TRBD1 aligns across 9 bases. Germline CDR1 reads LGHNA; CDR2 reads YSLEER. The CDR3 consists of 16 residues. After removal of 3 bases from V and 6 bases from J, the junction contained 8 bases not matched to a gene. This CDR3 is CASSHALGQGSGELFF. The CDR3 region has the DNA TGCGCCAGCAGCCACGCCCTCGGACAGGGGTCCGGGGAGCTGTTTTTT.